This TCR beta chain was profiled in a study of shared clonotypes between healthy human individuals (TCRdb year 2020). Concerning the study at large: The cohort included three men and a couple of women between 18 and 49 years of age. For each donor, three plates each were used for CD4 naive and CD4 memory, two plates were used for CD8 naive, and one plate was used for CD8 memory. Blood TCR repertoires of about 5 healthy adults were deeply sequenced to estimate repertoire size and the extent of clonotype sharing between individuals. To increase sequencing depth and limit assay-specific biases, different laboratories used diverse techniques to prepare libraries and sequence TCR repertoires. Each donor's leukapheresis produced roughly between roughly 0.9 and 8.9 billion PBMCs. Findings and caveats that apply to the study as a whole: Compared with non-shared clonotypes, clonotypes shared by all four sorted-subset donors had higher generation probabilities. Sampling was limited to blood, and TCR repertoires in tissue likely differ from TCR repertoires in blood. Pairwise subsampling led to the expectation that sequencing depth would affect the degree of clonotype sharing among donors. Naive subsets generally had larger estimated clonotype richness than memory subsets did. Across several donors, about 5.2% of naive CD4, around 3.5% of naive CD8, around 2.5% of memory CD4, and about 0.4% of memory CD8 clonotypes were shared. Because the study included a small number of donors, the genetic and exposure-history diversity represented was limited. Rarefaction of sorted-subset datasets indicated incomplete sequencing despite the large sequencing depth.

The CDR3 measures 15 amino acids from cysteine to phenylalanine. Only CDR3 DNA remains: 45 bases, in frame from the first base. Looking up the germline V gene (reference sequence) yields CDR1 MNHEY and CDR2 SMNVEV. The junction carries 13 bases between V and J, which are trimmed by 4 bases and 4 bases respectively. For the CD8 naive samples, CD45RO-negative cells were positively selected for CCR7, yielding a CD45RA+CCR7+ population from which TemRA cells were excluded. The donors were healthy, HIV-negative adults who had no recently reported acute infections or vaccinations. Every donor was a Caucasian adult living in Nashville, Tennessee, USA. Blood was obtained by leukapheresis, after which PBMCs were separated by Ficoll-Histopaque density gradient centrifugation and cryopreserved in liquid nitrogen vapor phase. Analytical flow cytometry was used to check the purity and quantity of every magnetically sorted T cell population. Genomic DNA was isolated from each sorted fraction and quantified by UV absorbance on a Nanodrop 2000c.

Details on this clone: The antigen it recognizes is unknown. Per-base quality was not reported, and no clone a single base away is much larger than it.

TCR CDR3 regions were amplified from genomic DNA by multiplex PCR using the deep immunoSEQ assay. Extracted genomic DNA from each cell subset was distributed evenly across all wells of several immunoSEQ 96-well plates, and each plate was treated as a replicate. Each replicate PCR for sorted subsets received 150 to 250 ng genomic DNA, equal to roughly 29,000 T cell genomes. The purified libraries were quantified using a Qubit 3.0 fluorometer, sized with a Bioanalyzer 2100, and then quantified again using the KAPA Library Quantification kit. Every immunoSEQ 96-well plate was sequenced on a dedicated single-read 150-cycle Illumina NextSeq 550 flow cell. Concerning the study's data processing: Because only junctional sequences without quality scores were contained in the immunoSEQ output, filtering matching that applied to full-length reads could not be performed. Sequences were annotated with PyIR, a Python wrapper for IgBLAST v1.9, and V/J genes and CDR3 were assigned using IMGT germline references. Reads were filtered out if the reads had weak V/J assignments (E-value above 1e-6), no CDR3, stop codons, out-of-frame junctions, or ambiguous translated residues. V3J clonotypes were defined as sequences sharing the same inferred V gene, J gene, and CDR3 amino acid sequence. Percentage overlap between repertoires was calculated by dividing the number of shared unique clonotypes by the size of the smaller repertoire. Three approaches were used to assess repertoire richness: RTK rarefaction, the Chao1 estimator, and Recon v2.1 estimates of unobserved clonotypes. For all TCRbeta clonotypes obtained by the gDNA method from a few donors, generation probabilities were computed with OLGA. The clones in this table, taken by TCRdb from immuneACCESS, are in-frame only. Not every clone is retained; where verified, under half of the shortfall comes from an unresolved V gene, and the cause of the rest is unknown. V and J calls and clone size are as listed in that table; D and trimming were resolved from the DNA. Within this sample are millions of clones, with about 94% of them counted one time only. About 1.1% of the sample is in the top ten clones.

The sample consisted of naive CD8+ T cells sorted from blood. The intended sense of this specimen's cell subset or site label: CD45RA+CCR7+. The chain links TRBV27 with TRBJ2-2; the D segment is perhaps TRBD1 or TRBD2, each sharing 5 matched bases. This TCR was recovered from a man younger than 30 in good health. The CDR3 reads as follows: CASSSRDQITGELFF. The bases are TGTGCCAGCAGTTCCCGGGACCAGATCACCGGGGAGCTGTTTTTT.